The clone carrying this T cell receptor (beta chain) was seen many times. This sample is part of a study of T cells in Graves' hyperthyroidism and ophthalmopathy. TCR beta CDR3 sequences were amplified from RNA transcripts. During a first-round RT-PCR of the TCR CDR3, the HTBI primer set was used. TCRdb analysed the multiplex PCR reads with MiXCR anew, one entry per CDR3 protein. The sample lists about 150,000 distinct CDR3 sequences; approximately 24% were seen once. The sequenced material came from blood. This receptor was identified in a woman between 45 and 60 years old with Graves' hyperthyroidism that later progressed to Graves' ophthalmopathy.

The CDR3 loop is CASSLLKRGLGAFF. For the CDR3, the DNA is TGTGCCAGCAGCTTACTAAAGAGGGGGCTCGGAGCTTTCTTT. This rearrangement joins TRBV11-2 to TRBJ1-1; 7 bases fit TRBD1. The CDR3 sequence is 14 residues long. The V gene end was trimmed by 2 bases and the J gene end by 10 bases; junction bases not matched to a gene: 10. Germline-derived CDR1 and CDR2 are SGHAT and FQNNGV.